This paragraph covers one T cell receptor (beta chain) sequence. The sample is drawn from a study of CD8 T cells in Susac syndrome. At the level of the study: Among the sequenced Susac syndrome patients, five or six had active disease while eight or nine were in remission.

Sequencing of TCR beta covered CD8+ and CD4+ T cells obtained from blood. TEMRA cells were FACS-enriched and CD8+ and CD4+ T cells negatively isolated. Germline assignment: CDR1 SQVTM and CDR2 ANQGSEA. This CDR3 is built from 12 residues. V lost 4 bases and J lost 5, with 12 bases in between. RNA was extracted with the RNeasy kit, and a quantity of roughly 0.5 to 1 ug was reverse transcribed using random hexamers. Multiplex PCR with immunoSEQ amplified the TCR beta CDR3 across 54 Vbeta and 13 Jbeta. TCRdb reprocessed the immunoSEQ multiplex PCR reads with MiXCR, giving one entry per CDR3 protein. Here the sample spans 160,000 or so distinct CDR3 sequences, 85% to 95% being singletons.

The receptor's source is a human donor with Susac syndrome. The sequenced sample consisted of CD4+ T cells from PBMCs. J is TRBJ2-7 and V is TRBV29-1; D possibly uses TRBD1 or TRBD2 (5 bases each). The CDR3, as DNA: TGCAGCGTTGGGGCAGGGAGAGACGAGCAGTACTTC. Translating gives CSVGAGRDEQYF.